This T cell receptor beta chain derives from a study of control samples from healthy donors and cancer patients. The CDR3 is 11 amino acids. From germline, CDR1 is SQVTM and CDR2 ANQGSEA. The V end was cut by 7 bases, the J end by 6 bases, with 13 bases between. Measured with immunoSEQ multiplex PCR; TCRdb has only the in-frame clones, and not every one. In the table there are fewer than 70,000 clones, 84% of which are singletons. The TCR sequence derives from a woman aged 45-59 years with lung cancer. Material for sequencing was PBMCs. This chain connects TRBV29-1 to TRBJ2-7, with D possibly being TRBD1 (6 bases). CDR3 region: CSGQQGSEQYF. CDR3 DNA sequence: TGCAGCGGTCAGCAGGGGTCCGAGCAGTACTTC.